Given below is one T cell receptor (beta chain) in context. From germline, CDR1 is SQVTM and CDR2 ANQGSEA. The CDR3 consists of 12 residues. V dropped 3 bases and J dropped 7; count of bases not matched to a gene: 5. Clones were read by immunoSEQ multiplex PCR, and TCRdb kept only the in-frame ones, dropping some. The sample records 150,000 or so clones, 70% to 80% being singletons. The sample originates from a study of cytotoxic CD8 clonotypes in ibrutinib-treated CLL. The specimen was PBMCs, collected after 12 months of ibrutinib treatment. The receptor's source is a human donor with chronic lymphocytic leukemia. The rearrangement uses TRBV29-1 and TRBJ1-2, with 7 bases aligning to TRBD1. The CDR3 is CSVDRGTSGYTF. The CDR3 bases are TGCAGCGTTGACAGGGGGACTAGTGGCTACACCTTC.